This TCR beta chain appears in the sequencing data of a study of siplizumab effects on memory and regulatory T cells. Study-wide findings and caveats: The naive T cell population seemed more diverse than memory cells and seemed a major contributor to the alloresponse. Siplizumab brought about a significant reduction in alloreactive sequences traceable to unstimulated CD4+ memory cells. Confirmatory evidence of suppressive function in proliferating siplizumab-culture Tregs was not obtained.

Worth noting for this clone: No antigen is known for it.

Trimming cost V 5 bases and J 2 bases; bases outside gene matches: 6. Germline CDR1 SGDLS, CDR2 YYNGEE. This CDR3 has 14 residues. Generated by immunoSEQ multiplex PCR, the TCRdb table keeps only in-frame clones and is missing some. The table includes about 52,000 clones, 95% to 97% detected once. V gene TRBV9 combines with J gene TRBJ2-7; TRBD1 matches 8 bases. This clonotype originated in a human donor in good health. Input material: naive CD4+ T cells sorted from blood. The CDR3 loop reads CASSRTGPAYEQYF. The CDR3 coding sequence is TGTGCCAGCAGTCGGACAGGGCCTGCCTACGAGCAGTACTTC.